The clone carrying this TCR beta chain was counted at least ten times. The antigen is unknown. A constant-region primer primed TCR beta cDNA synthesis from about 0.45 ug of total RNA. What produced the TCR beta libraries was three nested multiplex PCR rounds using slightly modified ARM-PCR. TCRdb re-derived calls from the multiplex PCR reads in MiXCR, one entry per CDR3 protein. The data hold 90,000 to 150,000 distinct CDR3 sequences, with around 65% observed a single time. DNA and RNA were both co-extracted from 20-30 mg of bulk tissue that had not been sorted. Patients' primary liver carcinoma was surgically resected. Enrolled patients were chronically infected with HBV and treatment-naive. The entry originates in a study of tumor-infiltrating lymphocytes in primary liver carcinoma. Across the study: Productive TCRbeta read counts per sample ran from roughly 3.8 to 7.5 million and were similar across tissue types.

Study-wide findings and caveats: Tumor-adjacent and tumor-blood pairs shared a smaller degree of overlap than tumor region pairs.

Sequenced input: tumor-adjacent normal liver tissue. The TCR was taken from a woman aged 60-70 years with primary liver carcinoma and hepatitis B virus infection.

The CDR3 DNA follows: TGTGCCAGTGCAACAGGTTTCACCGGGGAGCTGTTTTTT. Translating it yields CASATGFTGELFF. The chain is built from TRBV6-1 and TRBJ2-2; possibly TRBD1 for D (5 bases). This CDR3 contains 13 residues. Germline V gives CDR1 MNHNS, CDR2 SASEGT. V shed 9 bases and J shed 4 bases, with 12 bases lying between them.